This T cell receptor (beta chain) was recorded in a study of tumor-infiltrating lymphocytes in localized non-small cell lung cancer. About the study: The cohort mixed smokers and never-smokers, several histologies, and some post-neoadjuvant-chemotherapy samples. General study points: Not all patients were TCR sequenced, owing to tissue quantity.

This clone appeared a few times. Its specificity is unknown. Only in-frame clones appear in the TCRdb table, and some are missing; sequencing was by immunoSEQ multiplex PCR. In the table there are fewer than 13,000 clones, roughly 60% of which are singletons. Germline V CDR1 and CDR2: SQVTM, ANQGSEA. Between the trimmed V and J ends, which lost 4 bases and 3 bases, there was a span of 9 bases. This CDR3 has 13 amino acids. V gene TRBV29-1 combines with J gene TRBJ1-4, with D uncertain. The source is a human donor with non-small cell lung cancer. The sample comprised lung tumor tissue. The DNA of the CDR3 is TGCAGCGTTGCCAGGTACTCTAATGAAAAACTGTTTTTT. Its protein is CSVARYSNEKLFF.